This T cell receptor beta chain was sequenced during a study of cytomegalovirus exposure and HLA in healthy donors. PCR amplification relied on 60 Vbeta primers (plus 13 Jbeta primers). Clones were read by immunoSEQ multiplex PCR, and TCRdb kept only the in-frame ones, dropping some. The data hold about 130,000 clones, with 83% observed a single time. The CDR3 runs to 16 residues. The chain uses TRBV21-1 and TRBJ2-7; the table names TRBD1, a call not compared with the DNA. TRBV21-1 is described as a pseudogene. Sequencing input: PBMCs. This receptor was identified in a woman in her thirties or forties in good health and CMV-seropositive. CDR3 residues: CASSRATGSKGYEQYF. The CDR3 bases are TGTGCCAGCAGCAGAGCGACAGGATCCAAGGGCTACGAGCAGTACTTC.